Each of the 17 T cell receptor beta chains below was sequenced from the same sample in a study of T cells in Graves' hyperthyroidism and ophthalmopathy (dated by TCRdb to about 2019). The method was multiplex PCR. Sequencing relied on an Illumina HiSeq 2000. Amplification of TCR beta CDR3 regions was carried out from RNA transcripts. A first-round RT-PCR of the TCR CDR3 used the HTBI primer set with the Qiagen OneStep RT-PCR kit. TCRdb reprocessed the public reads (quality trimming at Q25 with fastp, clone calling with MiXCR) and kept in-frame beta chains. Here each entry gathers all rows of one CDR3 protein and keeps the most common genes and DNA. Present in this sample are hundreds of thousands of distinct CDR3 sequences, approximately 15% of which were seen just once. 5.8% of the sample is taken by the ten largest. The sample was blood. The source is a woman in her twenties or thirties with Graves' hyperthyroidism that later progressed to Graves' ophthalmopathy.

This clonotype showed up just a few times. V usage is TRBV6-1 and J usage is TRBJ2-3, with 7 bases aligning to TRBD1. The ends lost 10 bases at V and 3 bases at J; junction bases unmatched: 7. The length of the CDR3 is 13 residues. CDR1 and CDR2 (germline): MNHNS, SASEGT. CDR3 in DNA: TGTGCCACCGACAGGGCCCCAACAGATACGCAGTATTTT. Protein: CATDRAPTDTQYF.

Details on this clonotype: This may be a read error, as it is one base from a much larger clone. No conserved phenylalanine or tryptophan is present at the end of the CDR3, so a read error is the likely explanation. This chain uses TRBV30 with TRBJ1-1; D is ambiguous. Germline lookup yields CDR1 GTSNPN and CDR2 SVGIG (reference sequence). CDR3 length: 13 residues. The V and J ends lost 1 base and 4 bases respectively, with 10 bases between them. The DNA of the CDR3 is TGTGCCTGGAGTGCCCCGGGAGGCACTGAAGCTTTCTCT. Amino acids: CAWSAPGGTEAFS.

There are many counts of this clonotype. The chain is built from TRBV2 and TRBJ2-7; D gene uncertain. The CDR3 totals 16 residues. V was cut by 7 bases and J by 0 bases, with 19 bases left in between. Germline CDR1 is SNHLY and CDR2 is FYNNEI. In DNA, the CDR3 is TGTGCCAGCAACAACCCTTCGGAGCCTTCCTCCTACGAGCAGTACTTC. Its protein is CASNNPSEPSSYEQYF.

Remarks on this clonotype: As the CDR3 is not closed by the conserved phenylalanine or tryptophan, this likely results from a read error. The chain is built from TRBV20-1 and TRBJ2-7; 7 bases agree with TRBD2. The germline V gene encodes CDR1 DFQATT and CDR2 SNEGSKA (reference sequence). This CDR3 has 17 residues. J gave up 2 bases and V 3 bases, and 16 bases lay outside the gene matches. The CDR3 sequence is CSASPTPILALAYEQYS. CDR3 nucleotide sequence: TGCAGTGCTAGTCCAACCCCAATACTAGCGCTAGCCTACGAGCAGTACTCC.

This clonotype was recorded many times. This rearrangement joins TRBV15 to TRBJ1-3; no clear D gene. The V end lost 6 bases, the J end lost 4 bases, and 4 bases lay between the germline ends. Germline CDR1 LNHNV, CDR2 YYDKDF (reference sequence). The CDR3 sequence is 11 residues long. The CDR3 bases are TGTGCCACCAGGGTAGGAAACACCATATATTTT. As protein: CATRVGNTIYF.

This clonotype was recorded many times. CDR3 protein: CASSSGLAGVNEQFF. CDR3 in DNA: TGTGCCAGCAGTTCGGGACTAGCGGGAGTGAATGAGCAGTTCTTC. The chain couples TRBV27 to TRBJ2-1; 14 positions match TRBD2. Trimming removed 4 bases from V and 7 bases from J; junction bases left unmatched: 3. The germline V gene encodes CDR1 MNHEY and CDR2 SMNVEV (reference sequence). This CDR3 region has 15 residues.

To note about this clonotype: Given a much more abundant clone one base away, this may be a read error. CDR3 loop: CASSSAGILAKNIQYF. CDR3 in DNA: TGTGCCAGCAGTTCGGCAGGGATCCTCGCCAAAAACATTCAGTACTTC. The chain has TRBV28 and TRBJ2-4; D possibly corresponds to TRBD1 (5 bases). The CDR3 spans 16 residues. V lost 4 bases, J lost 1 base, and 14 bases lay in between. CDR1 and CDR2 from the germline V gene are MDHEN and SYDVKM.

The chain uses TRBV24-1 and TRBJ2-2, with 14 bases lining up with TRBD2. Germline CDR1 reads KGHDR; CDR2 reads SFDVKD. This CDR3 has 19 residues. The J segment lost 3 bases and the V segment lost 7 bases, leaving 12 bases of the junction unmatched. CDR3 region: CATSARGLAGEGYTGELFF. In nucleotides, the CDR3 is TGTGCCACCAGCGCCCGGGGACTAGCGGGAGAGGGGTACACCGGGGAGCTGTTTTTT.

This clonotype has ten or more counts. This sequence joins TRBV12-3 or TRBV12-4 and TRBJ2-2; TRBD2 aligns across 10 bases. This CDR3 is 16 amino acids long. V was clipped by 5 bases and J by 1 base; unmatched bases: 4. The CDR3 loop reads CASSPSSGGNTGELFF. The CDR3 DNA follows: TGTGCCAGCAGTCCATCTAGCGGGGGGAACACCGGGGAGCTGTTTTTT.

This chain joins TRBV3-1 and TRBJ1-2, with D uncertain. From germline, CDR1 is LGHDT and CDR2 YNNKEL (reference sequence). CDR3 length: 18 amino acids. V was cut by 0 bases and J by 0 bases, with 17 bases left in between. The CDR3 spells CASSQDRAWDRANYGYTF. CDR3 DNA: TGTGCCAGCAGCCAAGATCGCGCCTGGGATAGAGCTAACTATGGCTACACCTTC.

This chain links TRBV7-3 with TRBJ1-1; TRBD1 might be the D (6 bases). V lost 5 bases and J lost 4, with 20 bases in between. Germline V gene data show CDR1 as SGHTA and CDR2 as FQGTGA. This CDR3 contains 16 residues. The CDR3 bases are TGTGCCAGCAGCCCCTATGGGGGGCGGATGGGCACTGAAGCTTTCTTT. It yields the protein CASSPYGGRMGTEAFF.

This clonotype occurred many times. The gene calls are TRBV19 and TRBJ1-1, with D possibly TRBD1 on 6 matching bases. Germline CDR1 LNHDA, CDR2 SQIVND (reference sequence). This CDR3 spans 17 amino acids. V lost 7 bases to trimming and J lost 5 bases, with 26 bases between them. The CDR3, as DNA: TGTGCCAGTAATGGTCGGGGGGCAGTATCTTTTCGTACTGAAGCTTTCTTT. Residues: CASNGRGAVSFRTEAFF.

This clonotype was observed many times. The chain recombines TRBV15 with TRBJ2-5, with 7 positions matching TRBD2. V lost 2 bases to trimming and J lost 1 base; unmatched junction nucleotides: 4. This CDR3 contains 15 residues. Germline V lookup: CDR1 LNHNV, CDR2 YYDKDF (reference sequence). The CDR3 DNA follows: TGTGCCACCAGCAGACCGGGGGGATTCCAAGAGACCCAGTACTTC. Encoded protein: CATSRPGGFQETQYF.

The sample holds many counts of this clonotype. The chain recombines TRBV11-2 with TRBJ2-3; the D is unclear. CDR1 SGHAT and CDR2 FQNNGV come from the germline V gene. The germline V and J ends were trimmed by 5 bases and 0 bases, with 9 bases remaining between them. The CDR3 spans 14 residues. CDR3 sequence reads: CASSVDGSTDTQYF. CDR3 sequence (DNA): TGTGCCAGCAGCGTCGACGGCAGCACAGATACGCAGTATTTT.

In its sample, this clonotype was seen many times. The chain uses TRBV7-3 and TRBJ1-2; the match to TRBD1 covers 9 bases. The V gene end was trimmed by 5 bases and the J gene end by 8 bases; junction bases not matched to a gene: 6. CDR1 and CDR2 (germline): SGHTA, FQGTGA. The CDR3 is made up of 13 amino acids. The CDR3 DNA follows: TGTGCCAGCAGCCCGGGACAGGGAGAAGGCTACACCTTC. This encodes CASSPGQGEGYTF.

This clonotype was found many times. The rearrangement joins TRBV11-2 to TRBJ1-1; D is undetermined. The germline V gene encodes CDR1 SGHAT and CDR2 FQNNGV. Between the trimmed V and J ends, which lost 5 bases and 1 base, there was a span of 14 bases. This CDR3 contains 15 residues. The CDR3 region is CASSISRGSNTEAFF. In DNA form, the CDR3 reads TGTGCCAGCAGCATTAGCCGTGGATCGAACACTGAAGCTTTCTTT. The full variable domain, its missing parts supplied by reference TRBV11-2 and TRBJ1-1, is EAGVAQSPRYKIIEKRQSVAFWCNPISGHATLYWYQQILGQGPKLLIQFQNNGVVDDSQLPKDRFSAERLKGVDSTLKIQPAKLEDSAVYLCASSISRGSNTEAFFGQGTRLTVV.

The rearrangement joins TRBV27 to TRBJ2-2; 8 nucleotides align to TRBD1. The length of the CDR3 is 16 residues. Per germline, CDR1 MNHEY and CDR2 SMNVEV (reference sequence). Losses at the gene ends were 3 bases for V and 5 bases for J; bases not matched to a gene: 8. The CDR3 protein is CASSLFVGQGTGELFF. CDR3 DNA: TGTGCCAGCAGTTTGTTCGTTGGACAGGGAACCGGGGAGCTGTTTTTT.